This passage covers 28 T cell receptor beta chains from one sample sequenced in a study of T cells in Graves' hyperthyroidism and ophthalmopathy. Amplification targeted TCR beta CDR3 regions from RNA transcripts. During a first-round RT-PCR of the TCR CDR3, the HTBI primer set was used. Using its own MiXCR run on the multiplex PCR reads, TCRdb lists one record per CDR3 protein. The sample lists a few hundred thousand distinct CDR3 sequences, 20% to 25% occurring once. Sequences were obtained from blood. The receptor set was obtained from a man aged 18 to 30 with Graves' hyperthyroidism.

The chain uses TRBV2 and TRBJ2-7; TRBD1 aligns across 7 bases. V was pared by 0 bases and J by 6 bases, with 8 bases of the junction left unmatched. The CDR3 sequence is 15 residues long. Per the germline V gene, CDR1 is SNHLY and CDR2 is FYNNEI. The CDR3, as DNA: TGTGCCAGCAGTGAAGCGAACAGGGGTTCCGTCGAGCAGTACTTC. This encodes CASSEANRGSVEQYF.

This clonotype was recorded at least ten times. CDR3 region: CASSSGLADNIQYF. The CDR3 DNA is TGTGCCAGCAGCAGCGGACTAGCGGATAACATTCAGTACTTC. This rearrangement joins TRBV7-9 to TRBJ2-4; 10 bases fit TRBD2. CDR3 size: 14 residues. Germline lookup yields CDR1 SEHNR and CDR2 FQNEAQ (reference sequence). After removal of 5 bases from V and 7 bases from J, the junction contained 5 bases not matched to a gene.

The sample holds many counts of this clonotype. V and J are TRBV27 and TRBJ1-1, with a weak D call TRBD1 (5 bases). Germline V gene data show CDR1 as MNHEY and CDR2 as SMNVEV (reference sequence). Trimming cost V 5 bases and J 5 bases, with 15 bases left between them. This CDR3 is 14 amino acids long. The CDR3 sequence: CASSTRGAGTEAFF. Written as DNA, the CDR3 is TGTGCCAGCAGTACTAGGGGCGCCGGAACTGAAGCTTTCTTT.

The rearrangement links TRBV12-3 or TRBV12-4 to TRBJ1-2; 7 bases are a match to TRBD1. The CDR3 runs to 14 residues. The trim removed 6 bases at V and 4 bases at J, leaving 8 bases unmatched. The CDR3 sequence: CASRDRDRSYGYTF. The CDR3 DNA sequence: TGTGCCAGCAGGGATCGGGACAGATCCTATGGCTACACCTTC.

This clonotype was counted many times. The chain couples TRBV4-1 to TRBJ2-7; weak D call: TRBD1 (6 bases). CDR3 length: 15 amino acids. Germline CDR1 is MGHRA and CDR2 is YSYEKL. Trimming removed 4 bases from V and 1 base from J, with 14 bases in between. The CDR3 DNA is TGCGCCAGCAGCCGGGTGGCAGGGGAATCCTACGAGCAGTACTTC. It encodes CASSRVAGESYEQYF.

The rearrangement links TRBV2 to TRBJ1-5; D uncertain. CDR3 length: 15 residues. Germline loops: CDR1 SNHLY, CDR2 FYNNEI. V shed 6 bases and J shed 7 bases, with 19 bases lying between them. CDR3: CASRAGLKRGQPQHF. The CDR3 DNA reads TGTGCCAGCAGGGCCGGGCTGAAAAGAGGCCAGCCCCAGCATTTT.

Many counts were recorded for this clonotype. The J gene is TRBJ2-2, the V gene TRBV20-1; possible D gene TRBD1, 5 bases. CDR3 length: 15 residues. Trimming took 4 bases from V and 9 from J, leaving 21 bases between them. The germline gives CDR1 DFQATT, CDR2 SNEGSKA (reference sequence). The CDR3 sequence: CSAKYPDNPSRELFF. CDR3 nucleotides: TGCAGTGCTAAATACCCGGACAACCCCAGCCGGGAGCTGTTTTTT.

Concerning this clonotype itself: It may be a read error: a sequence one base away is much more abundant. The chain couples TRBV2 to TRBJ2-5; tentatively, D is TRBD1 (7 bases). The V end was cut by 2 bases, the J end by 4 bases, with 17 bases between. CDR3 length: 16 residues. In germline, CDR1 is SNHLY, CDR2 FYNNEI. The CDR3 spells CASSETSGGPGETQYF. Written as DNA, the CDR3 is TGTGCCAGCAGTGAAACTTCAGGGGGGCCAGGAGAGACCCAGTACTTC. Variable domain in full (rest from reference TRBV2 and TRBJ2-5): EPEVTQTPSHQVTQMGQEVILRCVPISNHLYFYWYRQILGQKVEFLVSFYNNEISEKSEIFDDQFSVERPDGSNFTLKIRSTKLEDSAMYFCASSETSGGPGETQYFGPGTRLLVL.

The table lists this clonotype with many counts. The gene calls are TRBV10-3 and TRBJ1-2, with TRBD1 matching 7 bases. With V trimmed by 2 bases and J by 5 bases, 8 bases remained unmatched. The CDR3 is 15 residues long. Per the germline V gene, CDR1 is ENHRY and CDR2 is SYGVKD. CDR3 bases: TGTGCCATCAGTGAGCTGGGACAGCGCTCATATGGCTACACCTTC. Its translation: CAISELGQRSYGYTF.

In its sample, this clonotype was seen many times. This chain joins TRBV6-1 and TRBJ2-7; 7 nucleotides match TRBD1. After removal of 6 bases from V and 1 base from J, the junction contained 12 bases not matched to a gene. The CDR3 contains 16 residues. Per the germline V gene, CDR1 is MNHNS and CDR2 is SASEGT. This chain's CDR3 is CASRPRTGTISYEQYF. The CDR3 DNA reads TGTGCCAGCAGACCCAGGACAGGAACTATATCCTACGAGCAGTACTTC.

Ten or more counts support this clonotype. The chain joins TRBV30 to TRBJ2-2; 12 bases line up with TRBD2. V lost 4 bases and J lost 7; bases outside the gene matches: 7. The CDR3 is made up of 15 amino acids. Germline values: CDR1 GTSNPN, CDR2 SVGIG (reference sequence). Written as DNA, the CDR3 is TGTGCCTGGACTTGGACTAGCGGGAAGGGCGGGGAGCTGTTTTTT. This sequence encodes CAWTWTSGKGGELFF.

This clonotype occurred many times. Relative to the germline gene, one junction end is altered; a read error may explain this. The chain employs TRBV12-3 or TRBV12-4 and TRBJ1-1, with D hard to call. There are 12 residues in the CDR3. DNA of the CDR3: TGTGCCAGCACTCTCGGTGGCACTGAAGCTCTCTTT. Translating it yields CASTLGGTEALF.

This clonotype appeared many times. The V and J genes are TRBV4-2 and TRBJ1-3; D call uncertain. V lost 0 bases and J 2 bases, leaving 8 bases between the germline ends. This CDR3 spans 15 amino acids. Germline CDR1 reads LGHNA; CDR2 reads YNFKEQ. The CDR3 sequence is CASSQDRGTGNTIYF. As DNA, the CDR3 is TGTGCCAGCAGCCAAGATAGAGGTACTGGAAACACCATATATTTT.

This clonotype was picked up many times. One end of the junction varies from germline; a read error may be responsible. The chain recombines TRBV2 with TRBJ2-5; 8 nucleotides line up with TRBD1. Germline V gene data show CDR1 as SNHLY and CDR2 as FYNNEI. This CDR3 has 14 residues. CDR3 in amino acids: CASSEGTGQETQYF. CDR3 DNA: TGTGCCAGCAGCGAAGGGACAGGCCAAGAGACCCAGTACTTC.

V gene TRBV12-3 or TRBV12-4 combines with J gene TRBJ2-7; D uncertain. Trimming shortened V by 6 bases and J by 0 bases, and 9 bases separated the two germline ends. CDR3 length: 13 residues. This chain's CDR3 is CASRRSASYEQYF. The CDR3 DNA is TGTGCCAGCAGAAGGAGCGCCTCCTACGAGCAGTACTTC.

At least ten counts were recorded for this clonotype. As DNA, the CDR3 is TGTGCCAGCAGGGCAACTCTAAATCAGCCCCAGCATTTT. As protein: CASRATLNQPQHF. The J gene is TRBJ1-5, the V gene TRBV6-5, with D uncertain. In germline, CDR1 is MNHEY, CDR2 SVGAGI. This CDR3 contains 13 residues. V gave up 6 bases and J gave up 4 bases, with 10 bases separating them.

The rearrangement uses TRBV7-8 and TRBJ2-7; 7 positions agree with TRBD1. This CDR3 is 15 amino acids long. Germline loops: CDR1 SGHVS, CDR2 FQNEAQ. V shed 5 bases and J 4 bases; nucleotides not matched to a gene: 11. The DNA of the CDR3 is TGTGCCAGCAGCGCAACCCCTGGCAGGGGGTACGAGCAGTACTTC. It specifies CASSATPGRGYEQYF. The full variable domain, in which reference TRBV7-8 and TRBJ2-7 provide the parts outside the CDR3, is GAGVSQSPRYKVAKRGQDVALRCDPISGHVSLFWYQQALGQGPEFLTYFQNEAQLDKSGLPSDRFFAERPEGSVSTLKIQRTQQEDSAVYLCASSATPGRGYEQYFGPGTRLTVT.

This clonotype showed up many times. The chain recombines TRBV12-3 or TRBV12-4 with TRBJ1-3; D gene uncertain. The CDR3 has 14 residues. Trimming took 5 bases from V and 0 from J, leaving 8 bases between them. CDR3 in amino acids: CASSRTGSGNTIYF. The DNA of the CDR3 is TGTGCCAGCAGTCGGACGGGCTCTGGAAACACCATATATTTT.

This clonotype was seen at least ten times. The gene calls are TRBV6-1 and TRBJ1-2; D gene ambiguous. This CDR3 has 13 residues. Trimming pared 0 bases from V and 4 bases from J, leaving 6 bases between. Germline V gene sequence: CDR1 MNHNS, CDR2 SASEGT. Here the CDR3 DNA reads TGTGCCAGCAGTGAAGCTGTTATCTATGGCTACACCTTC. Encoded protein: CASSEAVIYGYTF.

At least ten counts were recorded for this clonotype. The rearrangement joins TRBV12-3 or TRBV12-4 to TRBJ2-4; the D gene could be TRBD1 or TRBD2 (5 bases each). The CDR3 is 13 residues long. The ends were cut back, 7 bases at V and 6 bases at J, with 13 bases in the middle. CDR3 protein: CASKGRAGNIQYF. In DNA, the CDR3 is TGTGCCAGCAAGGGGCGGGCAGGAAACATTCAGTACTTC.

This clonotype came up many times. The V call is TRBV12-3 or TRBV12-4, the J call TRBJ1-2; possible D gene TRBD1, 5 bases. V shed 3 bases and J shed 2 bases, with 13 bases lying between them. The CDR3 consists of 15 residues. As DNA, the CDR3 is TGTGCCAGCAGTTTGGCAGGGAGGGTAAACTATGGCTACACCTTC. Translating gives CASSLAGRVNYGYTF.

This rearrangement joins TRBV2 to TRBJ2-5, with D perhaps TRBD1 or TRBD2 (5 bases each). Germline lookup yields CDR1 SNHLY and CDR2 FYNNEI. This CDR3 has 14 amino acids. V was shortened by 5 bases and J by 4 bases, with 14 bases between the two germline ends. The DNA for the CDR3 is TGTGCCAGCAGTTCGGAGGCAGGGAGAGAGACCCAGTACTTC. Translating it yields CASSSEAGRETQYF.

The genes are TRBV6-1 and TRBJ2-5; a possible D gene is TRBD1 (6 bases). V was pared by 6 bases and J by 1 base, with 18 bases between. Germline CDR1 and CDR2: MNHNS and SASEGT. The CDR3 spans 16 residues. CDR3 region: CASRLTGLRGQETQYF. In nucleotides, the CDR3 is TGTGCCAGCAGGCTAACAGGGTTGAGGGGCCAAGAGACCCAGTACTTC.

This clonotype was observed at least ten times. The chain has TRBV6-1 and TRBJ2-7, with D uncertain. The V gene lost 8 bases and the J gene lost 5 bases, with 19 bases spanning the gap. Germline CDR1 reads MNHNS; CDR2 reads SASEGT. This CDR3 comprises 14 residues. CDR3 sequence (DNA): TGTGCCAGCCGCGCCTTAATAATACTGAACGAGCAGTACTTC. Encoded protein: CASRALIILNEQYF.

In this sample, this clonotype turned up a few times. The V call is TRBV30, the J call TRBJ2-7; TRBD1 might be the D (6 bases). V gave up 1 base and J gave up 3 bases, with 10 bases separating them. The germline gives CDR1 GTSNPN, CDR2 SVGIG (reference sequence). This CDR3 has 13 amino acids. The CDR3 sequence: CAWSGGQSYEQYF. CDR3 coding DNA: TGTGCCTGGAGTGGAGGACAGAGCTACGAGCAGTACTTC.

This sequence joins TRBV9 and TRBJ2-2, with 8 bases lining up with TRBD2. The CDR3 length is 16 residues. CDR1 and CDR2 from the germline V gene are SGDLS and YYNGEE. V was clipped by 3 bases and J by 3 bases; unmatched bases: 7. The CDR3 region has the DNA TGTGCCAGCAGCGCCCCAGCGGGGGTGCACACCGGGGAGCTGTTTTTT. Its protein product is CASSAPAGVHTGELFF.

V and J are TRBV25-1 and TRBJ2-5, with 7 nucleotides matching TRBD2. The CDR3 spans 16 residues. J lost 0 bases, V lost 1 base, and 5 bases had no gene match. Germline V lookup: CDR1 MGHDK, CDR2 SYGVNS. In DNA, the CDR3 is TGTGCCAGCAGTGAATGGGTTAGCGGGTACCAAGAGACCCAGTACTTC. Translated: CASSEWVSGYQETQYF. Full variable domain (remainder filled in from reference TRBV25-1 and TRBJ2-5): EADIYQTPRYLVIGTGKKITLECSQTMGHDKMYWYQQDPGMELHLIHYSYGVNSTEKGDLSSESTVSRIRTEHFPLTLESARPSHTSQYLCASSEWVSGYQETQYFGPGTRLLVL.

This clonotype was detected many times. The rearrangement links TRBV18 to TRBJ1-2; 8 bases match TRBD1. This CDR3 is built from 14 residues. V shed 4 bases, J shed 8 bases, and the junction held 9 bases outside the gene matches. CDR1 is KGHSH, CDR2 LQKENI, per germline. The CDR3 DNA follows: TGTGCCAGCTCACGGGACAGGCGCGACACAGGCTACACCTTC. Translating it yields CASSRDRRDTGYTF.